This T cell receptor (beta chain) came from a study of T-cell reconstitution after alpha-beta-depleted transplantation in children. V was pared by 6 bases and J by 5 bases, with 7 bases between. Germline V gene lookup returns CDR1 GTSNPN and CDR2 SVGIG (reference sequence). The CDR3 is made up of 11 amino acids. In regard to this clonotype: Its antigen remains unidentified.

Molecular barcoding with unique molecular identifiers was used for the TCRbeta library. MiXCR, applied by TCRdb to the PCR reads, yields one record per CDR3 protein. The repertoire holds approximately 130,000 distinct CDR3 sequences, with around 9.8% as singletons. Overall study findings and caveats: At one year after transplant, newly produced T cells mostly accounted for T-cell counts and diversity. Reportedly, only several hundred clones from non-depleted graft cells drove alpha-beta T-cell counts at about two months. TCRbeta diversity was high at day 60 in some patients (a result of surviving recipient T cells and thymic progenitors).

The TCR sequence derives from a girl under three years old who had a stem cell transplant for combined immunodeficiency, so the T cells may come from the graft donor. The source material was PBMCs, mostly from graft donor cells, sampled 180 days after TCRalphabeta/CD19-depleted stem cell transplant. The J gene is TRBJ2-2, the V gene TRBV30, with D uncertain. Here the CDR3 DNA reads TGTGCCTGCTCCCAAACCGGGGAGCTGTTTTTT. Its protein is CACSQTGELFF.